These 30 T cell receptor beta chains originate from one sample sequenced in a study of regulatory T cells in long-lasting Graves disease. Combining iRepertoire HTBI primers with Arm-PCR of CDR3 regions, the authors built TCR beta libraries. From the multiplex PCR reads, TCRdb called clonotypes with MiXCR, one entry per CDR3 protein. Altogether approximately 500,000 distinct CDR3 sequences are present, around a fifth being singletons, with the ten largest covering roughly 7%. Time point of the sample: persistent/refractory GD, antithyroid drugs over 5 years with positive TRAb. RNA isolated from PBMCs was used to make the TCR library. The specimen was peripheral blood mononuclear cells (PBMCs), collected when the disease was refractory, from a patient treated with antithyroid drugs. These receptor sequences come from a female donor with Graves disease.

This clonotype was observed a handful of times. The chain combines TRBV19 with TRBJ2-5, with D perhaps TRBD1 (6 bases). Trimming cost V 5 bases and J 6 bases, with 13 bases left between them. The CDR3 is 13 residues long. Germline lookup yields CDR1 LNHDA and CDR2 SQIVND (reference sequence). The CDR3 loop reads CASSGQRTKTQYF. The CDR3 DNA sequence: TGTGCCAGTAGTGGACAGCGGACGAAGACCCAGTACTTC.

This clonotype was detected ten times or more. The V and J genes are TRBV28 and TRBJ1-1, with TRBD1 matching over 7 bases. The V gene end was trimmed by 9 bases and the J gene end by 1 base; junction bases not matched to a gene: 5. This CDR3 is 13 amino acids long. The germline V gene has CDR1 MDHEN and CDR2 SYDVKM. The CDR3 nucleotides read TGTGCCAGTAGACAGGGCTGGAACACTGAAGCTTTCTTT. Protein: CASRQGWNTEAFF.

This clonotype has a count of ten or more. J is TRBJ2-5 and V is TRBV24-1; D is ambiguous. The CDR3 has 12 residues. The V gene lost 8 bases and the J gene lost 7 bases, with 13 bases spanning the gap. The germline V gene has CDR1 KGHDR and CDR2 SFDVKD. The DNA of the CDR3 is TGTGCCACCAAAGGGCCGGACCGGACCCAGTACTTC. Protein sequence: CATKGPDRTQYF.

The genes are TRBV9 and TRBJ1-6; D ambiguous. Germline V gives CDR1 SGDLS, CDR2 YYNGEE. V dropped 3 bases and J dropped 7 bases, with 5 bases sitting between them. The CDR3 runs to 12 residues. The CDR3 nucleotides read TGTGCCAGCAGCGGCTCGAATTCACCCCTCCACTTT. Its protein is CASSGSNSPLHF. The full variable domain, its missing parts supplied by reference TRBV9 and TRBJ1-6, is DSGVTQTPKHLITATGQRVTLRCSPRSGDLSVYWYQQSLDQGLQFLIQYYNGEERAKGNILERFSAQQFPDLHSELNLSSLELGDSALYFCASSGSNSPLHFGNGTRLTVT.

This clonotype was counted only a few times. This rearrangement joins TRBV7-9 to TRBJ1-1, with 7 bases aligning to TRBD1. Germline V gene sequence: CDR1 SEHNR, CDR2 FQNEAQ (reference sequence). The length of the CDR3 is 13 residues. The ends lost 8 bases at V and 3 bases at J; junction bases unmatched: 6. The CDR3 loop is CASVQGSHTEAFF. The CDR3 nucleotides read TGTGCCAGCGTACAGGGGTCGCACACTGAAGCTTTCTTT.

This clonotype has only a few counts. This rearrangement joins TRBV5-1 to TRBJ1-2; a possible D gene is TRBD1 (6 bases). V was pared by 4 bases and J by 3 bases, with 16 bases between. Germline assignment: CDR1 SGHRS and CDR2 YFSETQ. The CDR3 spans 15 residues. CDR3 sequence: CASSERGHPHYGYTF. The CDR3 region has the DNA TGCGCCAGCAGCGAGCGGGGGCACCCGCACTATGGCTACACCTTC.

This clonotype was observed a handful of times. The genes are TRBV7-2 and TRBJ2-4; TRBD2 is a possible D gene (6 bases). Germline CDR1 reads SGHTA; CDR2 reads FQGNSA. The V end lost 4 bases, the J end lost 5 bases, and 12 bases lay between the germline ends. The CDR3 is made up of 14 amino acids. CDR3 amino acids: CASSSPRGENIQYF. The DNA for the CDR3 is TGTGCCAGCAGCTCCCCTCGCGGGGAAAACATTCAGTACTTC.

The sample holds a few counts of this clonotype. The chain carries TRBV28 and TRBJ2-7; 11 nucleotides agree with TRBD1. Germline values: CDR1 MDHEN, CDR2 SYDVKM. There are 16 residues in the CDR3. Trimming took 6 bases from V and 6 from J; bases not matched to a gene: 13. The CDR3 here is CASSPAGTGGTGEQYF. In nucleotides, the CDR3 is TGTGCCAGCAGCCCCGCTGGGACAGGGGGAACAGGCGAGCAGTACTTC.

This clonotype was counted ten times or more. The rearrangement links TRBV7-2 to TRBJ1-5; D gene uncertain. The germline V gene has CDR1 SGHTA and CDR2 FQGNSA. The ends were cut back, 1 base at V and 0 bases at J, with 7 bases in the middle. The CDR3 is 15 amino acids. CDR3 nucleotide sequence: TGTGCCAGCAGCTTAGGTGCTCGTAGCAATCAGCCCCAGCATTTT. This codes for CASSLGARSNQPQHF.

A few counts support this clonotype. The CDR3 bases are TGTGCCAGCAGCGCCGGGGGTTCAGTCTACGAGCAGTACTTC. Its protein is CASSAGGSVYEQYF. The genes are TRBV9 and TRBJ2-7; a weak D match, TRBD2 (6 bases). Trimming took off 3 bases at V and 3 bases at J, with 13 bases between the two ends. This CDR3 contains 14 residues. Germline loops: CDR1 SGDLS, CDR2 YYNGEE.

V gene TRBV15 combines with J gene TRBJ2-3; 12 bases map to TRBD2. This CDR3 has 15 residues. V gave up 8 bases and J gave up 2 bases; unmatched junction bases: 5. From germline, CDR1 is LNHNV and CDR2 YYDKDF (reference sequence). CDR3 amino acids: CATRLAGAPTDTQYF. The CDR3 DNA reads TGTGCCACCCGACTAGCGGGGGCGCCCACAGATACGCAGTATTTT.

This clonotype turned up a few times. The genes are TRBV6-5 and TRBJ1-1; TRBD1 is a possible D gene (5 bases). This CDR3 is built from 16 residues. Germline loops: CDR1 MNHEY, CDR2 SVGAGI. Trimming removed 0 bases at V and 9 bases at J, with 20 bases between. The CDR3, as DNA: TGTGCCAGCAGTTACTCGATTTGGGACGGCCGAATACAAGCTTTCTTT. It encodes CASSYSIWDGRIQAFF.

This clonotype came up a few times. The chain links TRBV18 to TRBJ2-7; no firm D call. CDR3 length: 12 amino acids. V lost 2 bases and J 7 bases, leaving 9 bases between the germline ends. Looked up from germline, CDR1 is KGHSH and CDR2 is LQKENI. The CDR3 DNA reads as TGTGCCAGCTCACCAGGTTTTGAGGAGCAGTACTTC. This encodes CASSPGFEEQYF.

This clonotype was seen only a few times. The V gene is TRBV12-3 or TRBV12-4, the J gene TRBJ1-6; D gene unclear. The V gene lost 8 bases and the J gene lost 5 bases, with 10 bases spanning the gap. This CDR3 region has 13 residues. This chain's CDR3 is CASSPQNNSPLHF. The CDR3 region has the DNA TGTGCCAGCTCACCACAGAATAATTCACCCCTCCACTTT.

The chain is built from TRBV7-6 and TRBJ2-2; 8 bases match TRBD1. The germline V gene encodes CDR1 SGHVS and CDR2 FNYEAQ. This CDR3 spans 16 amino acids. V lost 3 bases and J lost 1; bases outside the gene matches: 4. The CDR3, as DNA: TGTGCCAGCAGCTTTCGGGGACAGGAGAACACCGGGGAGCTGTTTTTT. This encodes CASSFRGQENTGELFF.

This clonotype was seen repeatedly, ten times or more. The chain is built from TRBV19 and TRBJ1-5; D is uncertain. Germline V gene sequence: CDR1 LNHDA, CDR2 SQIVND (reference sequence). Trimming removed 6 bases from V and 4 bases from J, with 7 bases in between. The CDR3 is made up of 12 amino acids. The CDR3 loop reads CASSGRNQPQHF. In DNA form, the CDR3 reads TGTGCCAGTAGCGGGAGAAATCAGCCCCAGCATTTT. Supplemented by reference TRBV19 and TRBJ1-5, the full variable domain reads DGGITQSPKYLFRKEGQNVTLSCEQNLNHDAMYWYRQDPGQGLRLIYYSQIVNDFQKGDIAEGYSVSREKKESFPLTVTSAQKNPTAFYLCASSGRNQPQHFGDGTRLSIL.

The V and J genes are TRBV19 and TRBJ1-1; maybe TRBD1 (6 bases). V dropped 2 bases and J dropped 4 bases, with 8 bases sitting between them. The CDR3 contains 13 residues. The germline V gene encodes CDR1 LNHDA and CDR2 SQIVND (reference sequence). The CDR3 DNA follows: TGTGCCAGTAGTATAACACAGGGCACTGAAGCTTTCTTT. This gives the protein CASSITQGTEAFF.

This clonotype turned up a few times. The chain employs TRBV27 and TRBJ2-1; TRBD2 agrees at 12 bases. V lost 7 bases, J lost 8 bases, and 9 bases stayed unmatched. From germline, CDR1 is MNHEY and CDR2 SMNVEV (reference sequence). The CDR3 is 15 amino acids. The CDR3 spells CASTATSGSGDEQFF. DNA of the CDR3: TGTGCCAGCACCGCGACTAGCGGGAGTGGGGATGAGCAGTTCTTC.

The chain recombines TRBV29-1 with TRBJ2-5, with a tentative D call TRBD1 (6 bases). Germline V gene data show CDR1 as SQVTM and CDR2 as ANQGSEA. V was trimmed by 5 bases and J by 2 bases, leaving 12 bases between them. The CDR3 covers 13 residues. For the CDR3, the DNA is TGCAGCGTTTTCGCAGGGGTTCAAGAGACCCAGTACTTC. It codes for CSVFAGVQETQYF.

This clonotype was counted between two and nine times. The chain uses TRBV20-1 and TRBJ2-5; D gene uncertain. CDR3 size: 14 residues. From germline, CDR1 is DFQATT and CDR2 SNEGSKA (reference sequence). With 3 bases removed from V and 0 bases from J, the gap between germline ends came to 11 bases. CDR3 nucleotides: TGCAGTGCTAGGGTCGCTCTACACCAAGAGACCCAGTACTTC. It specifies CSARVALHQETQYF.

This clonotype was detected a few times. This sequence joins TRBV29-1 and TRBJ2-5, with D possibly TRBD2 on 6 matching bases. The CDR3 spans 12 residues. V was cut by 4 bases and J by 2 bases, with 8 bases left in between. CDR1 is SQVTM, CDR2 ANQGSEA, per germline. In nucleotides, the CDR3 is TGCAGCGTTGCCGGGGGTCAAGAGACCCAGTACTTC. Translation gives CSVAGGQETQYF.

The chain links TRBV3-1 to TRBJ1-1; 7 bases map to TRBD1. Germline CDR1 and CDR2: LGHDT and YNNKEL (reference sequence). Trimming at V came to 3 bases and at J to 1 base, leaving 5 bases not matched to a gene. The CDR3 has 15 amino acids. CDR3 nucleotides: TGTGCCAGCAGCCAGGGGGACAGTGGGAACACTGAAGCTTTCTTT. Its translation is CASSQGDSGNTEAFF.

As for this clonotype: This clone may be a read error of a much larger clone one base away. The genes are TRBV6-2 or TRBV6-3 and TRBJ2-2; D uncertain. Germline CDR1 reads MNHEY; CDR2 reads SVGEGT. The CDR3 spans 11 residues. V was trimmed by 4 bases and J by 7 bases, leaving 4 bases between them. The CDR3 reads CASSSDGELFF. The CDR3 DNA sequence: TGTGCCAGCAGTTCCGACGGGGAGCTGTTTTTT.

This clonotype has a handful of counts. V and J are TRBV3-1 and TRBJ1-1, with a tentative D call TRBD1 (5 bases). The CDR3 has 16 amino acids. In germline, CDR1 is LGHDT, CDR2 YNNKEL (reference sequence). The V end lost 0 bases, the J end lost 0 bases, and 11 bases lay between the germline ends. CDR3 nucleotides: TGTGCCAGCAGCCAAGACATACTGACAGTGAACACTGAAGCTTTCTTT. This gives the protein CASSQDILTVNTEAFF.

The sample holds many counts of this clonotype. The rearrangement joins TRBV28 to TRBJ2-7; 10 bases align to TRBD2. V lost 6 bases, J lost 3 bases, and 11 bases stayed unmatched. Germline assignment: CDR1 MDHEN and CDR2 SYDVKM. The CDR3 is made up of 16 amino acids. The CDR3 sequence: CASRGASGGRYYEQYF. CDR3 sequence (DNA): TGTGCCAGCAGAGGGGCTAGCGGGGGCCGCTACTACGAGCAGTACTTC. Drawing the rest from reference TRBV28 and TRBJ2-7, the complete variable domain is DVKVTQSSRYLVKRTGEKVFLECVQDMDHENMFWYRQDPGLGLRLIYFSYDVKMKEKGDIPEGYSVSREKKERFSLILESASTNQTSMYLCASRGASGGRYYEQYFGPGTRLTVT.

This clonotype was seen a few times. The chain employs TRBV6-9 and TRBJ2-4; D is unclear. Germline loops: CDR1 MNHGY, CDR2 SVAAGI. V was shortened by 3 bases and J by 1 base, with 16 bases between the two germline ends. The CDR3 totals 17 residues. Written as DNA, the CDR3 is TGTGCCAGCAGTTACAATGGACGTGATATGGCCAAAAACATTCAGTACTTC. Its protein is CASSYNGRDMAKNIQYF.

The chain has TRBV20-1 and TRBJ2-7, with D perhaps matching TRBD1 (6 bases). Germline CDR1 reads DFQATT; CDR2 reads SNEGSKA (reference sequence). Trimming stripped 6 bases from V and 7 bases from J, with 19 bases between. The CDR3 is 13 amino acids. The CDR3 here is CSADQGPAFEQYF. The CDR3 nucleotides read TGCAGTGCCGATCAGGGGCCAGCTTTTGAGCAGTACTTC.

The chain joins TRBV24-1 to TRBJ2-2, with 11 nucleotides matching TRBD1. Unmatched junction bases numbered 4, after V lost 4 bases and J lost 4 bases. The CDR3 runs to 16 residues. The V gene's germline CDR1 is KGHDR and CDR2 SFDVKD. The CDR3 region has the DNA TGTGCCACCAGTGACCTGGGGACAGGGGGCACCGGGGAGCTGTTTTTT. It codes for CATSDLGTGGTGELFF.

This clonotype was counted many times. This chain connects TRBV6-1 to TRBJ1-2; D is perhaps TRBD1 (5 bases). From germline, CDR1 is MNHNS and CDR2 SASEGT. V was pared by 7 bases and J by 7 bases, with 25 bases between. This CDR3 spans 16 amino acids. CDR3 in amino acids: CASNPRGPREMTGYTF. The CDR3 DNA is TGTGCCAGCAACCCTAGGGGACCCCGGGAGATGACTGGCTACACCTTC.

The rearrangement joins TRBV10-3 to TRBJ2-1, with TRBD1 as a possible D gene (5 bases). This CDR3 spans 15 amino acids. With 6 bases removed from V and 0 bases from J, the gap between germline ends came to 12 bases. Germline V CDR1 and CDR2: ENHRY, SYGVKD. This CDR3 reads CAIRRQSSSYNEQFF. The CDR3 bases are TGTGCCATCAGACGACAGTCCAGCTCCTACAATGAGCAGTTCTTC.